The present T cell receptor beta chain was sequenced within a study of cytomegalovirus exposure and HLA in healthy donors. Study-level points and caveats: Rarity marked most TCR sequences, yet some public TCRs occurred in many donors. Other equally common chains were less clonally expanded than HLA-associated TCR beta chains, a later analysis showed.

Though probably carrying unrecorded immune exposures, donors were nominally healthy at sampling. Details on this clone: Its target is not known. This same CDR3 is encoded by further DNA sequences in the sample.

In the PCR, 60 Vbeta and 13 Jbeta primers were used. Here immunoSEQ multiplex PCR was the method, and the copy in TCRdb shows in-frame clones only, minus some. The data show about 240,000 clones, around 81% seen once. Sequencing was done on a sample of PBMCs. The receptor was isolated from a woman aged 55 to 70 in good health and CMV-seropositive.

CDR3 in amino acids: CASSPPSSYEQYF. CDR3 nucleotides: TGTGCCAGCTCACCACCGAGCTCCTACGAGCAGTACTTC. J is TRBJ2-7 and V is TRBV18; D not resolved. Trimming took off 0 bases at V and 0 bases at J, with 3 bases between the two ends. Germline assignment: CDR1 KGHSH and CDR2 LQKENI. This CDR3 contains 13 residues.